The 31 T cell receptor beta chains presented below share a single source sample, sequenced in a study of blood T cell repertoires in COVID-19. Sequencing was performed with immunoSEQ multiplex PCR; in TCRdb, only in-frame clones are kept and a portion is missing. The table has about 220,000 clones, 86% seen once. Sequencing was done on a sample of peripheral blood. The receptor source for this set is a man between 25 and 39 years old who had recovered from COVID-19.

The count of this clone is one. The rearrangement uses TRBV5-6 and TRBJ1-5, with D maybe TRBD1 (5 bases). This CDR3 has 15 residues. Looked up from germline, CDR1 is SGHDT and CDR2 is YYEEEE. V was shortened by 4 bases and J by 7 bases, with 18 bases between the two germline ends. The CDR3 sequence: CASSPMGGGSQPQHF. In nucleotides, the CDR3 is TGTGCCAGCAGCCCGATGGGGGGTGGGAGCCAGCCCCAGCATTTT. Full variable domain (outside the CDR3, taken from reference TRBV5-6 and TRBJ1-5): DAGVTQSPTHLIKTRGQQVTLRCSPKSGHDTVSWYQQALGQGPQFIFQYYEEEERQRGNFPDRFSGHQFPNYSSELNVNALLLGDSALYLCASSPMGGGSQPQHFGDGTRLSIL.

The chain combines TRBV7-2 with TRBJ1-4; a weak D match, TRBD1 (6 bases). The germline V and J ends were trimmed by 5 bases and 2 bases, with 6 bases remaining between them. This CDR3 spans 13 amino acids. Germline V gives CDR1 SGHTA, CDR2 FQGNSA. CDR3 nucleotides: TGTGCCAGCAGCGGACAGACTAATGAAAAACTGTTTTTT. This gives the protein CASSGQTNEKLFF.

The rearrangement joins TRBV29-1 to TRBJ2-5, with 9 bases that match TRBD2. Germline assignment: CDR1 SQVTM and CDR2 ANQGSEA. The CDR3 extends over 14 amino acids. J lost 7 bases, V lost 5 bases, and 11 bases had no gene match. For the CDR3, the DNA is TGCAGCGTTATTGCGGGGGGGCAACAGGGGACCCAGTACTTC. Its protein is CSVIAGGQQGTQYF.

The chain carries TRBV5-8 and TRBJ1-3; no definite D call. CDR1 and CDR2 from the germline V gene are SGHTS and YDEGEE. The CDR3 covers 11 residues. V lost 8 bases to trimming and J lost 4 bases, with 7 bases between them. The CDR3 sequence: CARTFGNTIYF. CDR3 DNA: TGTGCCAGGACTTTCGGAAACACCATATATTTT.

The chain couples TRBV30 to TRBJ2-5; 11 bases line up with TRBD1. There are 16 residues in the CDR3. The germline V gene encodes CDR1 GTSNPN and CDR2 SVGIG (reference sequence). V gave up 1 base and J gave up 7 bases; unmatched junction bases: 11. The CDR3 reads CAWSAGTGGGWVTQYF. CDR3 bases: TGTGCCTGGAGTGCCGGGACAGGGGGAGGGTGGGTGACCCAGTACTTC. Variable domain in full (rest from reference TRBV30 and TRBJ2-5): SQTIHQWPATLVQPVGSPLSLECTVEGTSNPNLYWYRQAAGRGLQLLFYSVGIGQISSEVPQNLSASRPQDRQFILSSKKLLLSDSGFYLCAWSAGTGGGWVTQYFGPGTRLLVL.

The chain recombines TRBV4-1 with TRBJ2-1; 8 bases agree with TRBD2. V was clipped by 5 bases and J by 5 bases; unmatched bases: 8. Germline assignment: CDR1 MGHRA and CDR2 YSYEKL. This CDR3 is built from 15 residues. The CDR3 loop reads CASSYRGGPNNEQFF. The CDR3 DNA follows: TGCGCCAGCAGCTACCGCGGGGGGCCCAACAATGAGCAGTTCTTC.

The J gene is TRBJ1-6, the V gene TRBV2; 10 nucleotides line up with TRBD1. The CDR3 has 15 amino acids. The junction had 3 bases not matched to a gene; V was cut back by 7 bases and J by 3 bases. In germline, CDR1 is SNHLY, CDR2 FYNNEI. The CDR3 DNA sequence: TGTGCCAGCACCGGGGACAGGGGCTATAATTCACCCCTCCACTTT. Its protein product is CASTGDRGYNSPLHF. Full variable domain (outside the CDR3, taken from reference TRBV2 and TRBJ1-6): EPEVTQTPSHQVTQMGQEVILRCVPISNHLYFYWYRQILGQKVEFLVSFYNNEISEKSEIFDDQFSVERPDGSNFTLKIRSTKLEDSAMYFCASTGDRGYNSPLHFGNGTRLTVT.

The rearrangement joins TRBV9 to TRBJ2-1; perhaps TRBD2 as D (5 bases). Germline V lookup: CDR1 SGDLS, CDR2 YYNGEE. The CDR3 loop spans 14 amino acids. Trimming stripped 0 bases from V and 10 bases from J, with 14 bases between. The CDR3 here is CASSVDGGVVEQFF. The CDR3 DNA follows: TGTGCCAGCAGCGTAGACGGAGGAGTCGTCGAGCAGTTCTTC.

There are a few counts of this clone. This chain connects TRBV5-6 to TRBJ1-6, with TRBD1 as a possible D gene (6 bases). Germline CDR1 is SGHDT and CDR2 is YYEEEE. V was cut by 3 bases and J by 0 bases, with 13 bases left in between. This CDR3 region has 17 residues. CDR3 sequence: CASSSMDRSSYNSPLHF. The CDR3 bases are TGTGCCAGCAGCTCCATGGACAGAAGCTCCTATAATTCACCCCTCCACTTT.

The gene calls are TRBV27 and TRBJ2-3, with TRBD2 identical over 13 bases. The CDR3 has 15 residues. The ends lost 4 bases at V and 11 bases at J; junction bases unmatched: 9. In germline, CDR1 is MNHEY, CDR2 SMNVEV (reference sequence). CDR3 residues: CASSSGLAGFGRQYF. The DNA of the CDR3 is TGTGCCAGCAGTTCGGGACTAGCGGGGTTTGGTAGGCAGTATTTT.

J is TRBJ2-2 and V is TRBV18, with D perhaps TRBD1 (6 bases). The CDR3 sequence is 18 residues long. Germline loops: CDR1 KGHSH, CDR2 LQKENI. V was clipped by 2 bases and J by 3 bases, with 19 bases between them. The CDR3 bases are TGTGCCAGCTCACCAAAAATGGGCAGGGGACCTGACACCGGGGAGCTGTTTTTT. Translation: CASSPKMGRGPDTGELFF.

V gene TRBV3-1 (or the pseudogene TRBV3-2) combines with J gene TRBJ2-7; no reliable D call. Germline CDR1 and CDR2: LGHDT and YNNKEL (reference sequence). This CDR3 comprises 15 residues. The germline V and J ends were trimmed by 1 base and 0 bases, with 10 bases remaining between them. The CDR3 protein is CASSQGPSTSYEQYF. CDR3 DNA sequence: TGTGCCAGCAGCCAAGGGCCCTCCACCTCCTACGAGCAGTACTTC.

The V and J genes are TRBV20-1 and TRBJ2-3; 7 nucleotides line up with TRBD2. V shed 3 bases and J 2 bases; nucleotides not matched to a gene: 5. CDR1 DFQATT and CDR2 SNEGSKA come from the germline V gene (reference sequence). The CDR3 spans 14 residues. CDR3 nucleotide sequence: TGCAGTGCTAGTCGACTAGCCTTCACAGATACGCAGTATTTT. Translating it yields CSASRLAFTDTQYF.

The V call is TRBV19, the J call TRBJ1-2, with no clear D. Germline CDR1 reads LNHDA; CDR2 reads SQIVND (reference sequence). The germline V and J ends were trimmed by 6 bases and 2 bases, with 16 bases remaining between them. The CDR3 runs to 15 residues. CDR3 sequence (DNA): TGTGCCAGTAGCCCGCGGGGAGAGCTAAACTATGGCTACACCTTC. Protein product: CASSPRGELNYGYTF.

This sequence joins TRBV6-6 and TRBJ1-2, with 8 positions matching TRBD1. The ends lost 2 bases at V and 3 bases at J; junction bases unmatched: 8. The germline V gene has CDR1 MNHNY and CDR2 SVGAGI (reference sequence). The CDR3 runs 16 residues. CDR3 nucleotide sequence: TGTGCCAGCAGTTACGGAGCCCGGGACAGGTACTATGGCTACACCTTC. Translated, it gives CASSYGARDRYYGYTF.

The rearrangement joins TRBV2 to TRBJ2-7; 7 bases align to TRBD2. The V segment lost 11 bases and the J segment 2 bases; nucleotides outside the gene matches: 3. The CDR3 is 11 amino acids. Germline V gene sequence: CDR1 SNHLY, CDR2 FYNNEI. The DNA for the CDR3 is TGTGCCGGCGCGGGGGCCTACGAGCAGTACTTC. It translates to CAGAGAYEQYF.

Turning to this clone: It is unclear where the CDR3 begins or ends on the DNA, so no DNA is shown, and the CDR3 is as TCRdb lists it. This sequence joins TRBV12-3 or TRBV12-4 and TRBJ2-7; whether TRBD1, the table's D call, matches the DNA was not checked. The CDR3 extends over 13 residues, inclusive of both ends. The CDR3 loop reads CASSFQVSYEQYF.

V usage is TRBV10-2 and J usage is TRBJ1-1; 7 nucleotides line up with TRBD1. V lost 7 bases, J lost 4 bases, and 9 bases stayed unmatched. This CDR3 region has 14 residues. Germline CDR1 is WSHSY and CDR2 is SAAADI. CDR3 coding DNA: TGCGCCAGCACTAATCGGCAGGGGGGCACTGAAGCTTTCTTT. Translated: CASTNRQGGTEAFF.

The chain couples TRBV5-4 to TRBJ2-7, with 9 bases lining up with TRBD1. The CDR3 contains 13 residues. J was trimmed by 5 bases and V by 5 bases; bases with no gene match: 5. Per germline, CDR1 SGHNT and CDR2 YYREEE (reference sequence). DNA of the CDR3: TGTGCCAGCAGATCGACAGGGGGAGACGAGCAGTACTTC. Translated, it gives CASRSTGGDEQYF.

This clone has at least ten counts. The rearrangement uses TRBV30 and TRBJ1-5, with TRBD1 matching 7 bases. The CDR3 runs 14 residues. The V gene end was trimmed by 0 bases and the J gene end by 6 bases; junction bases not matched to a gene: 5. Germline CDR1 and CDR2: GTSNPN and SVGIG (reference sequence). CDR3 protein: CAWSVYRGRQPQHF. The DNA of the CDR3 is TGTGCCTGGAGTGTATACAGGGGCCGTCAGCCCCAGCATTTT.

The rearrangement links TRBV30 to TRBJ1-4; D gene uncertain. Trimming pared 6 bases from V and 0 bases from J, leaving 11 bases between. Germline loops: CDR1 GTSNPN, CDR2 SVGIG (reference sequence). The length of the CDR3 is 14 residues. This chain's CDR3 is CACPSSATNEKLFF. In DNA, the CDR3 is TGTGCCTGCCCGAGCTCCGCAACTAATGAAAAACTGTTTTTT.

The chain employs TRBV15 and TRBJ1-3; D might be TRBD1 (5 bases). V was trimmed by 0 bases and J by 3 bases, leaving 12 bases between them. CDR3 length: 16 residues. In germline, CDR1 is LNHNV, CDR2 YYDKDF (reference sequence). This CDR3 is CATSREPAGYGNTIYF. CDR3 DNA sequence: TGTGCCACCAGCAGAGAGCCGGCAGGGTATGGAAACACCATATATTTT.

The rearrangement uses TRBV4-1 and TRBJ2-7, with TRBD2 as a possible D gene (5 bases). Germline assignment: CDR1 MGHRA and CDR2 YSYEKL. This CDR3 spans 15 amino acids. V lost 0 bases, J lost 7 bases, and 16 bases lay in between. This CDR3 reads CASSQEVLWPGEQYF. CDR3 coding DNA: TGCGCCAGCAGCCAAGAGGTCTTATGGCCGGGGGAGCAGTACTTC.

This clone was recorded once. The chain combines TRBV6-4 with TRBJ2-3, with D possibly matching TRBD1 (6 bases). The CDR3 has 15 amino acids. Germline-derived CDR1 and CDR2 are MRHNA and SNTAGT. The germline V and J ends were trimmed by 3 bases and 2 bases, with 12 bases remaining between them. The CDR3: CASSEQTGNTDTQYF. DNA of the CDR3: TGTGCCAGCAGTGAGCAGACAGGAAACACAGATACGCAGTATTTT.

The V gene is TRBV11-2, the J gene TRBJ2-7; 11 nucleotides agree with TRBD2. J lost 1 base, V lost 4 bases, and 3 bases had no gene match. The CDR3 contains 15 residues. The germline V gene has CDR1 SGHAT and CDR2 FQNNGV. For the CDR3, the DNA is TGTGCCAGCAGCTCCGGGACTAGCGGTTCCTACGAGCAGTACTTC. It specifies CASSSGTSGSYEQYF.

This clone showed up just once. V gene TRBV6-5 combines with J gene TRBJ1-2; TRBD1 agrees at 7 bases. Germline lookup yields CDR1 MNHEY and CDR2 SVGAGI. This CDR3 spans 14 amino acids. V lost 10 bases and J lost 3; bases outside the gene matches: 11. The CDR3 nucleotides read TGTGCCATCAAAGACAGGGAAGGGGACTATGGCTACACCTTC. Its protein is CAIKDREGDYGYTF.

This CDR3 reads CASSQDFGSNEKLFF. The CDR3 coding sequence is TGCGCCAGCAGCCAAGATTTCGGGTCTAATGAAAAACTGTTTTTT. This rearrangement joins TRBV4-3 to TRBJ1-4, with D unclear. The CDR3 covers 15 residues. Per germline, CDR1 LGHNA and CDR2 YSLEER. Trimming left V 0 bases short and J 3 bases short, with 8 bases between.

The chain employs TRBV3-1 (or the pseudogene TRBV3-2) and TRBJ2-5; maybe TRBD1 (6 bases). Trimming pared 1 base from V and 5 bases from J, leaving 17 bases between. This CDR3 is 16 amino acids long. Germline-derived CDR1 and CDR2 are LGHDT and YNNKEL (reference sequence). CDR3 DNA sequence: TGTGCCAGCAGCCAAGGGGAAGGGGGAATGTTGGAGACCCAGTACTTC. It specifies CASSQGEGGMLETQYF.

The rearrangement links TRBV5-1 to TRBJ2-7, with D possibly being TRBD2 (6 bases). V was cut by 3 bases and J by 2 bases, with 12 bases left in between. The CDR3 extends over 14 amino acids. Germline CDR1 reads SGHRS; CDR2 reads YFSETQ. The DNA for the CDR3 is TGCGCCAGCAGCTCGGGACTCATACCCTACGAGCAGTACTTC. Encoded protein: CASSSGLIPYEQYF.

The chain has TRBV11-3 and TRBJ1-1; 9 bases align to TRBD1. Germline V gives CDR1 SGHNT, CDR2 YENEEA. There are 13 residues in the CDR3. The V gene end was trimmed by 5 bases and the J gene end by 4 bases; junction bases not matched to a gene: 2. Here the CDR3 reads CASSPTGGTEAFF. In DNA, the CDR3 is TGTGCCAGCAGCCCGACAGGGGGCACTGAAGCTTTCTTT.

V usage is TRBV27 and J usage is TRBJ1-2; D may be TRBD1 (6 bases). Looked up from germline, CDR1 is MNHEY and CDR2 is SMNVEV (reference sequence). V shed 3 bases and J shed 13 bases, with 18 bases lying between them. This CDR3 is built from 13 residues. CDR3 nucleotides: TGTGCCAGCAGTTTCGTCGTGGGGCAGGGGTTCACCTTC. Its translation: CASSFVVGQGFTF.